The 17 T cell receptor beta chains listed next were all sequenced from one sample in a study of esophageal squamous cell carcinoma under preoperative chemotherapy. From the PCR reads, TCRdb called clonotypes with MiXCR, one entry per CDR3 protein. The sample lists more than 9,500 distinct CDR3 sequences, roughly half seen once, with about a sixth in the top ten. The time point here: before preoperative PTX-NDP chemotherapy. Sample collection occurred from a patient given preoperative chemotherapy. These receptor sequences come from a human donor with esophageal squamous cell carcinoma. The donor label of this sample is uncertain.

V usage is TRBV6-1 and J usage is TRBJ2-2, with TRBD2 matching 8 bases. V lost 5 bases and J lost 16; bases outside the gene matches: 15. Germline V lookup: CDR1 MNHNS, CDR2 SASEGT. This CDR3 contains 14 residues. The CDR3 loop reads CASSPPGGGGAQFF. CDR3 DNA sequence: TGTGCCAGCAGTCCCCCGGGGGGGGGCGGGGCGCAGTTTTTT.

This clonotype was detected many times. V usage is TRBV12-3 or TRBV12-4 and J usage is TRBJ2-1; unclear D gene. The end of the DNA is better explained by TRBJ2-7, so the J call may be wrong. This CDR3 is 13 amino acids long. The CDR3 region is CASSRTAGGEQYF. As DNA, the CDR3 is TGTGCCAGCAGCAGAACAGCAGGCGGTGAGCAGTACTTC.

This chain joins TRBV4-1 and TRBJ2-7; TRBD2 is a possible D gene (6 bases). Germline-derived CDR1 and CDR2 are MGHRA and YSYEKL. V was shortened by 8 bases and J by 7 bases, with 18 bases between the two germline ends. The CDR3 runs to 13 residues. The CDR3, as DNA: TGCGCCAGCTCGGGAGTCACCTACAATGAGCAGTACTTC. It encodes CASSGVTYNEQYF.

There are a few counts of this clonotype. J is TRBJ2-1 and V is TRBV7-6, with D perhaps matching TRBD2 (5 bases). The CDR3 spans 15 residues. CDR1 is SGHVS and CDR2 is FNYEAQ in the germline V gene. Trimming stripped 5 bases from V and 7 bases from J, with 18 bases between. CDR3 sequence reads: CASSLQSYGVNEQFF. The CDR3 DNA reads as TGTGCCAGCAGCCTGCAAAGCTACGGGGTTAATGAGCAGTTCTTC.

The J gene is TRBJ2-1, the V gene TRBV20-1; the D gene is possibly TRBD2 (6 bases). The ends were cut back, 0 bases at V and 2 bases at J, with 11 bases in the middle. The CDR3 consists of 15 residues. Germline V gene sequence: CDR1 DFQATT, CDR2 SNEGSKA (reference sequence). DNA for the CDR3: TGCAGTGCTAGAGATCTGCGGGGTACCTACAATGAGCAGTTCTTC. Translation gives CSARDLRGTYNEQFF.

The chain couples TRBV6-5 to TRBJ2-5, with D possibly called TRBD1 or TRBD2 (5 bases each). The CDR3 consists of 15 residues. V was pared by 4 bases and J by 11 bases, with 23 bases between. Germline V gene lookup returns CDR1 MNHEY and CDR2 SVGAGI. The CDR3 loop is CASSLSGTPDNEQYF. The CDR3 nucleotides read TGTGCCAGCAGTTTATCCGGGACCCCCGACAATGAGCAGTACTTC.

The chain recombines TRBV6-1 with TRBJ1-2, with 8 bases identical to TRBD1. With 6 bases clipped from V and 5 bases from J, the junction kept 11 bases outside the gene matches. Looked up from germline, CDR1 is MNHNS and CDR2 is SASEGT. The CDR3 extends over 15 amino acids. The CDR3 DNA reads TGTGCCAGCAGCAACGGGGAACAGGGGGGGTATGGCTACACCTTC. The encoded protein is CASSNGEQGGYGYTF.

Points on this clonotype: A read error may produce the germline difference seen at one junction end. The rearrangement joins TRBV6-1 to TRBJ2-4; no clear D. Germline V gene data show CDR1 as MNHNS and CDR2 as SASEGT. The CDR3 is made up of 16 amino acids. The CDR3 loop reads CASSDLWRSAKNTQYF. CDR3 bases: TGTGCCAGCAGTGACTTGTGGCGGAGCGCCAAAAACACTCAGTATTTC.

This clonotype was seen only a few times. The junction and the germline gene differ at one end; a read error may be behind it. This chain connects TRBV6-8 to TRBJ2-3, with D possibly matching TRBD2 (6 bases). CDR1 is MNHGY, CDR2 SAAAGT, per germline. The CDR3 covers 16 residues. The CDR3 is CASGGFGGRYTETQYF. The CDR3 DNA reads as TGTGCCAGCGGGGGGTTTGGGGGACGTTACACAGAGACCCAGTATTTC.

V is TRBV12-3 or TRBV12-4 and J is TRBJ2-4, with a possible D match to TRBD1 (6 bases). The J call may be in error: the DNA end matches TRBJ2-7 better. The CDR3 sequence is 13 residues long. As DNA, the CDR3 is TGTGCCAACACTGCCGCAGGGGCCTACGAGCAGTACTTC. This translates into CANTAAGAYEQYF.

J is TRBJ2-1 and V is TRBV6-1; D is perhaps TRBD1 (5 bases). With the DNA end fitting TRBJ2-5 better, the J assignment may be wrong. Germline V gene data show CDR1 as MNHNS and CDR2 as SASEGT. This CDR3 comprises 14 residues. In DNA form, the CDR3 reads TGTGCCAGCTCACGGACAACCACTCAAGAGACCCAGTACTTC. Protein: CASSRTTTQETQYF.

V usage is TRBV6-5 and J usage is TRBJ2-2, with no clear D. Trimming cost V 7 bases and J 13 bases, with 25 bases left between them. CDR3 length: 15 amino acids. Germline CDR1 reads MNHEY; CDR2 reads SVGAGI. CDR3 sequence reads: CASIPEAVNTETLFF. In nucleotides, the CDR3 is TGTGCCAGCATTCCCGAGGCCGTGAACACCGAGACGCTGTTTTTT.

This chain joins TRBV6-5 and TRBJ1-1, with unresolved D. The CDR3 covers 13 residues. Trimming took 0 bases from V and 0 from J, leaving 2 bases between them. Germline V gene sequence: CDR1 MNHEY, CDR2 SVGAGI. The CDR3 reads CASSYSLNTEAFF. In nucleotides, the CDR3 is TGTGCCAGCAGTTACTCGCTGAACACTGAAGCTTTCTTT.

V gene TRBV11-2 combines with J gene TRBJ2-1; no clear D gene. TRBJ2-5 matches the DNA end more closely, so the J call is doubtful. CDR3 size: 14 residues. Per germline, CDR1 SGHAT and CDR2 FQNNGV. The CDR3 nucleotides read TGTGCCAGCAGCTTAGAGGCTAGTCGTGGGACCCAGTACTTC. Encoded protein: CASSLEASRGTQYF.

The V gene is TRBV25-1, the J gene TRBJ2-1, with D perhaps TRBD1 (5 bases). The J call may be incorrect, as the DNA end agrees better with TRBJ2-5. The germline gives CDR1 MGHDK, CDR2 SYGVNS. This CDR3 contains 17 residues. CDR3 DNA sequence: TGTGCCAGCAGTGAATGGCGCGTTGACAGACCAAAAGAGACCCAGTACTTC. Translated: CASSEWRVDRPKETQYF.

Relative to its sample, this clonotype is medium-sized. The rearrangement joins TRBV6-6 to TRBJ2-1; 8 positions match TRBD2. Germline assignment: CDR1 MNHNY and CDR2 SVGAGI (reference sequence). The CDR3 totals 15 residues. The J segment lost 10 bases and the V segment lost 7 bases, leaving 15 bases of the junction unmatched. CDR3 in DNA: TGTGCCAGCACCAAGACTAGCGACTTCTCCTACGAGCAGTTCTTC. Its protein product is CASTKTSDFSYEQFF.

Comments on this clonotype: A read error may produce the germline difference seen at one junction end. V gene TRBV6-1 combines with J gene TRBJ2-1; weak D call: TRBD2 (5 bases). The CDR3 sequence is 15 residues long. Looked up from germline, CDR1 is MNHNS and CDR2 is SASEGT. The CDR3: CASRPGCAKVGELFF. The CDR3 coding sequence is TGTGCCAGCAGGCCCGGGTGTGCGAAGGTCGGGGAGCTGTTCTTC.